These 7 T cell receptor delta chains were all obtained from the same sample, sequenced in a study of Vδ1+ human thymocytes. Points from the study as a whole: Thymic TRG and TRD repertoires appeared highly polyclonal, with Gaussian CDR3 length distributions.

Extracted RNA was reverse transcribed into cDNA. Pooled V-gene forward primers with one constant-region reverse primer generated the CDR3 amplicons by multiplex PCR. TCRdb reprocessed the multiplex PCR reads through CATT. Of around 23,000 delta-chain clones in the sample, 7.4% were seen once. No cognate antigen is known for these TCRs. The sample comprised Vdelta1+ gamma-delta thymocytes from the thymus. Subset denoted: FACS-sorted CD3+ TCRalphabeta- TCRVdelta1+ TCRVdelta2- thymocytes. These receptors all stem from a girl less than two years old who had congenital heart surgery.

This clone was observed a few times. This sequence joins TRDV1 and TRDJ1, with TRDD2 as a possible D gene (5 bases). V lost 3 bases and J 0 bases, leaving 23 bases between the germline ends. The CDR3 spans 19 residues. Per germline, CDR1 TSWWSYY and CDR2 QGS. CDR3 loop: CALGDDGLLVRKYTDKLIF. CDR3 nucleotide sequence: TGTGCTCTTGGGGACGATGGCCTTCTTGTGCGAAAGTACACCGATAAACTCATCTTT.

This clone is labeled as medium-sized. V gene TRDV2 combines with J gene TRDJ1, with 7 positions matching TRDD3. Germline CDR1 reads GEAIGNYY; CDR2 reads EKD. The CDR3 runs 14 residues. With V trimmed by 0 bases and J by 4 bases, 4 bases remained unmatched. Written as DNA, the CDR3 is TGTGCCTGTGACACCGGGACTGGGGACGATAAACTCATCTTT. Translation gives CACDTGTGDDKLIF.

The rearrangement links TRDV1 to TRDJ1, with D unclear. Trimming shortened V by 2 bases and J by 1 base, and 14 bases separated the two germline ends. The CDR3 length is 16 residues. CDR1 is TSWWSYY and CDR2 is QGS in the germline V gene. The CDR3 DNA sequence: TGTGCTCTTGGGGAATTTGATCCCGGGCCCACCGATAAACTCATCTTT. It specifies CALGEFDPGPTDKLIF.

The J gene is TRDJ1, the V gene TRDV1, with D perhaps matching TRDD2 (6 bases). Germline assignment: CDR1 TSWWSYY and CDR2 QGS. With 2 bases removed from V and 7 bases from J, the gap between germline ends came to 23 bases. The CDR3 is made up of 17 amino acids. The CDR3 reads CALGEGGSAFPNVKLIF. Written as DNA, the CDR3 is TGTGCTCTTGGGGAAGGGGGCTCCGCCTTCCCAAACGTTAAACTCATCTTT.

The V call is TRDV1, the J call TRDJ1, with a possible D match to TRDD3 (7 bases). Trimming left V 3 bases short and J 0 bases short, with 32 bases between. The CDR3 consists of 22 residues. Germline CDR1 reads TSWWSYY; CDR2 reads QGS. This CDR3 reads CALGEAPRPSEVTGADTDKLIF. CDR3 in DNA: TGTGCTCTTGGGGAGGCCCCAAGGCCTTCCGAGGTTACTGGGGCCGACACCGATAAACTCATCTTT.

This clone was counted between two and nine times. The chain couples TRDV1 to TRDJ1; no clear D. This CDR3 contains 20 residues. The germline V gene encodes CDR1 TSWWSYY and CDR2 QGS. Deletions cut 6 bases from V and 0 bases from J, with 29 bases between. The CDR3 sequence is CALGNILALVPGRHTDKLIF. The CDR3 DNA sequence: TGTGCTCTTGGCAATATCCTTGCCCTGGTACCCGGCCGTCACACCGATAAACTCATCTTT.

This chain uses TRDV1 with TRDJ1; 10 nucleotides agree with TRDD3. The germline CDR1 and CDR2 sequences are TSWWSYY and QGS. V gave up 0 bases and J gave up 0 bases; unmatched junction bases: 19. The CDR3 contains 22 residues. CDR3 nucleotides: TGTGCTCTTGGGGAACTTCTCCTATCGGGGGATACGAATTCGCCTTACACCGATAAACTCATCTTT. It codes for CALGELLLSGDTNSPYTDKLIF.